The subject of this entry is one T cell receptor beta chain. V dropped 6 bases and J dropped 10 bases, with 13 bases sitting between them. In germline, CDR1 is MDHEN, CDR2 SYDVKM. CDR3 length: 13 residues. Methods used by the authors: Estimation of nucleated cell counts relied on the amplification of reference gene primers. TCRdb's copy holds only in-frame clones and misses some; the assay was immunoSEQ multiplex PCR. V and J calls plus clone size are reproduced from that table; the DNA served to infer D and trimming. The table shows about 58,000 clones, with around nine tenths occurring only once. The data were obtained in a study of blood T cell repertoires in COVID-19. Looking at the study overall: Researchers got acute and convalescent COVID-19 samples from the United States, Italy and Spain. Nucleic acid was either cDNA or gDNA, and it came from T cells, B-cell-depleted T cells, or PBMCs.

This clonotype was sampled from an older woman with active COVID-19. The sequencing sample was made of peripheral blood. V usage is TRBV28 and J usage is TRBJ1-6, with no clear D. The CDR3 DNA follows: TGTGCCAGCAGGCGGGTAGAACTCTCACCCCTCCACTTT. Residues: CASRRVELSPLHF.